Listed here are 18 T cell receptor beta chains from one sample, sequenced in a study of blood T cell repertoires in COVID-19. TCRdb keeps only in-frame clones here, not all; method: immunoSEQ multiplex PCR. The sample yields about 76,000 clones, 78% seen once. The specimen was peripheral blood. Receptor source: a human donor in a cohort sampled during active COVID-19.

The chain has TRBV15 and TRBJ1-5; perhaps TRBD1 as D (6 bases). This CDR3 is built from 14 residues. V was cut by 5 bases and J by 4 bases, with 12 bases left in between. From germline, CDR1 is LNHNV and CDR2 YYDKDF (reference sequence). The CDR3 loop is CATSGQQGNQPQHF. CDR3 nucleotides: TGTGCCACCAGCGGACAACAGGGTAATCAGCCCCAGCATTTT.

This chain links TRBV7-2 with TRBJ1-5; a weak D match, TRBD1 (6 bases). Trimming pared 1 base from V and 5 bases from J, leaving 12 bases between. This CDR3 comprises 15 residues. Germline values: CDR1 SGHTA, CDR2 FQGNSA. DNA of the CDR3: TGTGCCAGCAGCTTAGTTTCGACAGGTCATCAGCCCCAGCATTTT. It translates to CASSLVSTGHQPQHF.

The CDR3 spells CASTPGPGLASTDTQYF. CDR3 in DNA: TGTGCCAGCACCCCCGGCCCGGGACTAGCGAGCACAGATACGCAGTATTTT. The chain combines TRBV27 with TRBJ2-3; 10 bases align to TRBD2. V was clipped by 7 bases and J by 0 bases; unmatched bases: 10. Germline V CDR1 and CDR2: MNHEY, SMNVEV (reference sequence). The CDR3 has 17 residues.

This clone showed up just a few times. The chain combines TRBV2 with TRBJ1-1; D unclear. The CDR3 has 11 residues. Germline values: CDR1 SNHLY, CDR2 FYNNEI. Trimming shortened V by 5 bases and J by 3 bases, and 4 bases separated the two germline ends. The CDR3 nucleotides are TGTGCCAGCAGTCAATACACTGAAGCTTTCTTT. Its protein product is CASSQYTEAFF.

The chain uses TRBV5-1 and TRBJ2-2; weak D call: TRBD1 (5 bases). Looked up from germline, CDR1 is SGHRS and CDR2 is YFSETQ. V was trimmed by 4 bases and J by 2 bases, leaving 12 bases between them. There are 15 residues in the CDR3. CDR3 in DNA: TGCGCCAGCAGCACGATTGGGGCTAACACCGGGGAGCTGTTTTTT. This sequence encodes CASSTIGANTGELFF. The full variable domain, in which reference TRBV5-1 and TRBJ2-2 provide the parts outside the CDR3, is KAGVTQTPRYLIKTRGQQVTLSCSPISGHRSVSWYQQTPGQGLQFLFEYFSETQRNKGNFPGRFSGRQFSNSRSEMNVSTLELGDSALYLCASSTIGANTGELFFGEGSRLTVL.

The CDR3 DNA sequence: TGTGCCAGTAGTATAGGGGGAGAGTACGAGCAGTACTTC. This sequence encodes CASSIGGEYEQYF. V is TRBV19 and J is TRBJ2-7; D is possibly TRBD2 (5 bases). The CDR3 is 13 amino acids. Trimming cost V 1 base and J 4 bases, with 8 bases left between them. The germline V gene has CDR1 LNHDA and CDR2 SQIVND (reference sequence).

CDR3 region: CASSSLDIANTEAFF. Written as DNA, the CDR3 is TGTGCCAGCAGTTCCCTGGACATCGCGAACACTGAAGCTTTCTTT. This sequence joins TRBV27 and TRBJ1-1; D is perhaps TRBD1 (5 bases). The V gene's germline CDR1 is MNHEY and CDR2 SMNVEV (reference sequence). This CDR3 has 15 amino acids. V was pared by 4 bases and J by 1 base, with 13 bases between.

This clone was observed once. V usage is TRBV3-1 (or the pseudogene TRBV3-2) and J usage is TRBJ2-7; D is perhaps TRBD1 (5 bases). The V end was cut by 0 bases, the J end by 1 base, with 10 bases between. The CDR3 covers 15 residues. CDR1 is LGHDT, CDR2 YNNKEL, per germline (reference sequence). CDR3 amino acids: CASSQDSKGSYEQYF. In nucleotides, the CDR3 is TGTGCCAGCAGCCAAGATTCGAAGGGGTCCTACGAGCAGTACTTC.

The V and J genes are TRBV27 and TRBJ2-7; 8 positions agree with TRBD1. The J segment lost 6 bases and the V segment lost 3 bases, leaving 4 bases of the junction unmatched. The germline CDR1 and CDR2 sequences are MNHEY and SMNVEV (reference sequence). The CDR3 spans 13 residues. CDR3: CASSFGQGGEQYF. The CDR3 region has the DNA TGTGCCAGCAGTTTTGGACAGGGAGGCGAGCAGTACTTC.

The chain is built from TRBV4-2 and TRBJ2-1; a weak D match, TRBD2 (5 bases). Germline values: CDR1 LGHNA, CDR2 YNFKEQ. With 3 bases removed from V and 5 bases from J, the gap between germline ends came to 11 bases. The CDR3 length is 14 residues. The CDR3 nucleotides read TGTGCCAGCAGCCAGACCGACTATCACAATGAGCAGTTCTTC. Protein: CASSQTDYHNEQFF.

The chain couples TRBV7-2 to TRBJ2-7; D is unresolved. CDR1 is SGHTA and CDR2 is FQGNSA in the germline V gene. Trimming shortened V by 4 bases and J by 3 bases, and 10 bases separated the two germline ends. The CDR3 has 13 amino acids. This CDR3 reads CASSSRSDYEQYF. CDR3 in DNA: TGTGCCAGCAGCTCCCGGTCCGACTACGAGCAGTACTTC.

The genes are TRBV28 and TRBJ1-5; 8 nucleotides match TRBD1. With V trimmed by 6 bases and J by 9 bases, 19 bases remained unmatched. Germline V gives CDR1 MDHEN, CDR2 SYDVKM. This CDR3 is built from 17 residues. CDR3: CASSPAGQGVGVRPQHF. As DNA, the CDR3 is TGTGCCAGCAGCCCGGCAGGACAGGGCGTAGGAGTTAGGCCCCAGCATTTT.

The rearrangement links TRBV11-3 to TRBJ2-1, with 7 bases lining up with TRBD2. V dropped 5 bases and J dropped 5; count of bases not matched to a gene: 6. This CDR3 contains 14 residues. Germline V gene data show CDR1 as SGHNT and CDR2 as YENEEA. CDR3 DNA: TGTGCCAGCAGCGGGGGGGGACCCCACAATGAGCAGTTCTTC. This translates into CASSGGGPHNEQFF.

The CDR3 DNA is TGTGCCACCAGCAGAGATGTACAGGGGATTACAGATACGCAGTATTTT. It encodes CATSRDVQGITDTQYF. The V gene is TRBV15, the J gene TRBJ2-3; 7 bases map to TRBD1. Germline V CDR1 and CDR2: LNHNV, YYDKDF (reference sequence). V was pared by 0 bases and J by 3 bases, with 6 bases of the junction left unmatched. The CDR3 is made up of 16 amino acids.

The rearrangement uses TRBV5-1 and TRBJ1-1, with no clear D. The CDR3 contains 14 residues. Per the germline V gene, CDR1 is SGHRS and CDR2 is YFSETQ. The V end was cut by 2 bases, the J end by 5 bases, with 13 bases between. CDR3 residues: CASSLNGGGTEAFF. As DNA, the CDR3 is TGCGCCAGCAGCTTAAATGGTGGAGGGACTGAAGCTTTCTTT.

The chain couples TRBV3-1 (or the pseudogene TRBV3-2) to TRBJ2-7; 8 bases are shared with TRBD2. V lost 1 base, J lost 4 bases, and 6 bases stayed unmatched. The CDR3 loop spans 15 amino acids. The germline V gene has CDR1 LGHDT and CDR2 YNNKEL (reference sequence). The CDR3 loop is CASSQGRIAGYEQYF. The CDR3 DNA reads TGTGCCAGCAGCCAAGGCAGAATAGCGGGGTACGAGCAGTACTTC.

This chain connects TRBV9 to TRBJ1-1; D is uncertain. Germline lookup yields CDR1 SGDLS and CDR2 YYNGEE. The CDR3 is 13 residues long. The V end lost 4 bases, the J end lost 4 bases, and 11 bases lay between the germline ends. CDR3 loop: CASSYTHGTEAFF. CDR3 sequence (DNA): TGTGCCAGCAGCTACACCCATGGCACTGAAGCTTTCTTT. The full variable domain, its missing parts supplied by reference TRBV9 and TRBJ1-1, is DSGVTQTPKHLITATGQRVTLRCSPRSGDLSVYWYQQSLDQGLQFLIQYYNGEERAKGNILERFSAQQFPDLHSELNLSSLELGDSALYFCASSYTHGTEAFFGQGTRLTVV.

The rearrangement links TRBV19 to TRBJ1-6, with D perhaps TRBD1 (5 bases). V shed 11 bases and J shed 9 bases, with 17 bases lying between them. Per germline, CDR1 LNHDA and CDR2 SQIVND (reference sequence). The CDR3 is 13 amino acids. CDR3 DNA sequence: TGTGCCGGAGCCGGGACTGCAGGTTCACCCCTCCACTTT. Translating gives CAGAGTAGSPLHF.